Below are 14 T cell receptor beta chains sequenced from a single sample in a study of T cells in Graves' hyperthyroidism and ophthalmopathy. Regions amplified from RNA transcripts were the TCR beta CDR3 regions. RT-PCR in the first round (using the HTBI primer set) targeted the TCR CDR3. TCRdb redid the calling of the multiplex PCR reads with MiXCR, one entry per CDR3 protein. The sample holds more than 450,000 distinct CDR3 sequences, 14% seen once. Input material: blood. Source of these receptors: a woman in her thirties or forties with Graves' hyperthyroidism.

This clonotype has ten or more counts. This chain links TRBV20-1 with TRBJ2-5; D not certain. CDR1 is DFQATT, CDR2 SNEGSKA, per germline (reference sequence). This CDR3 is built from 14 residues. V shed 0 bases and J shed 5 bases, with 13 bases lying between them. CDR3 in amino acids: CSARDLRKVETQYF. The CDR3 DNA reads as TGCAGTGCTAGAGATCTGCGCAAGGTTGAGACCCAGTACTTC.

There are a few counts of this clonotype. This sequence joins TRBV24-1 and TRBJ2-5; 9 bases align to TRBD1. Germline loops: CDR1 KGHDR, CDR2 SFDVKD. The CDR3 contains 15 residues. The junction had 5 bases not matched to a gene; V was cut back by 5 bases and J by 2 bases. The CDR3 is CATSATGQGQETQYF. CDR3 DNA sequence: TGTGCCACCAGTGCCACGGGACAGGGACAAGAGACCCAGTACTTC.

This clonotype was found many times. The gene calls are TRBV28 and TRBJ2-3; 14 bases match TRBD2. CDR3 length: 16 amino acids. V shed 5 bases, J shed 2 bases, and the junction held 3 bases outside the gene matches. CDR1 and CDR2 (germline): MDHEN, SYDVKM. The CDR3 sequence: CASSPGLAGDTDTQYF. The CDR3 bases are TGTGCCAGCAGTCCGGGACTAGCGGGGGACACAGATACGCAGTATTTT.

This clonotype was seen ten or more times. The rearrangement links TRBV18 to TRBJ2-5; D gene uncertain. CDR1 and CDR2 from the germline V gene are KGHSH and LQKENI. The V end was cut by 0 bases, the J end by 5 bases, with 16 bases between. The CDR3 has 16 residues. In nucleotides, the CDR3 is TGTGCCAGCTCACCACCGACCAGGACCGGGTCGGAGACCCAGTACTTC. It encodes CASSPPTRTGSETQYF. Full variable domain (rest looked up from reference TRBV18 and TRBJ2-5): NAGVMQNPRHLVRRRGQEARLRCSPMKGHSHVYWYRQLPEEGLKFMVYLQKENIIDESGMPKERFSAEFPKEGPSILRIQQVVRGDSAAYFCASSPPTRTGSETQYFGPGTRLLVL.

The DNA of the CDR3 is TGTGCCAGCAGCCCAATCATCGCGGGAGCAGATACGCAGTATTTT. Its translation: CASSPIIAGADTQYF. V usage is TRBV5-5 and J usage is TRBJ2-3; the match to TRBD2 covers 7 bases. In germline, CDR1 is SGHKS, CDR2 YYEKEE (reference sequence). J lost 4 bases, V lost 4 bases, and 9 bases had no gene match. The CDR3 contains 15 residues.

There are many counts of this clonotype. V and J are TRBV5-6 and TRBJ2-7; 10 bases fit TRBD2. V lost 4 bases and J lost 5; bases outside the gene matches: 6. The germline V gene encodes CDR1 SGHDT and CDR2 YYEEEE. The CDR3 runs to 14 residues. The DNA for the CDR3 is TGTGCCAGCAGCATACTAGCGGGAAGTCACGAGCAGTACTTC. Protein sequence: CASSILAGSHEQYF.

The table lists this clonotype with many counts. This CDR3 is CASIKPGPNTEAFF. The DNA for the CDR3 is TGTGCCAGCATTAAACCGGGGCCGAACACTGAAGCTTTCTTT. V is TRBV11-1 and J is TRBJ1-1; TRBD1 is a possible D gene (5 bases). V lost 7 bases, J lost 1 base, and 13 bases lay in between. The CDR3 sequence is 14 residues long. Germline V CDR1 and CDR2: SGHAT, FQDESV (reference sequence).

Of note for this clonotype: One end of the junction fails to match germline, which may point to a read error. The J gene is TRBJ2-1, the V gene TRBV7-9, with 10 nucleotides matching TRBD2. The length of the CDR3 is 17 residues. CDR1 is SEHNR, CDR2 FQNEAQ, per germline (reference sequence). The CDR3 protein is CASNLDPSGRFRNEQFF. DNA of the CDR3: TGTGCCAGCAACTTAGACCCTAGCGGGAGATTTAGAAATGAGCAGTTCTTC.

This chain uses TRBV3-1 with TRBJ1-2; tentatively, D is TRBD1 (5 bases). The V gene's germline CDR1 is LGHDT and CDR2 YNNKEL (reference sequence). This CDR3 spans 11 amino acids. V shed 4 bases and J shed 8 bases, with 8 bases lying between them. Here the CDR3 DNA reads TGTGCCAGCAGCCTAGGGGCCGGCTACACCTTC. It yields the protein CASSLGAGYTF.

The sample holds many counts of this clonotype. The chain couples TRBV6-1 to TRBJ1-2, with 7 bases matching TRBD1. Trimming at V came to 9 bases and at J to 1 base, leaving 8 bases not matched to a gene. Germline CDR1 MNHNS, CDR2 SASEGT. This CDR3 contains 14 residues. CDR3 sequence (DNA): TGTGCCAGTACCCTTCAGGGGGATAACTATGGCTACACCTTC. Protein sequence: CASTLQGDNYGYTF.

The table lists this clonotype with many counts. CDR3 bases: TGTGCCAGCAGCGTCAGGGGGCGGGATGGCTACACCTTC. Encoded protein: CASSVRGRDGYTF. The chain carries TRBV9 and TRBJ1-2; TRBD1 aligns across 8 bases. The germline gives CDR1 SGDLS, CDR2 YYNGEE. V lost 2 bases, J lost 6 bases, and 3 bases stayed unmatched. The CDR3 extends over 13 amino acids.

This clonotype appeared many times. The V gene is TRBV18, the J gene TRBJ1-4; D gene ambiguous. CDR1 and CDR2 from the germline V gene are KGHSH and LQKENI. V dropped 6 bases and J dropped 8 bases, with 10 bases sitting between them. The CDR3 runs to 12 residues. The CDR3 region is CASSSTPEKLFF. Here the CDR3 DNA reads TGTGCCAGCTCGTCAACCCCCGAAAAACTGTTTTTT.

This clonotype was counted many times. The gene calls are TRBV24-1 and TRBJ2-5; no clear D. V was clipped by 6 bases and J by 5 bases, with 27 bases between them. The CDR3 contains 18 residues. Germline V gene lookup returns CDR1 KGHDR and CDR2 SFDVKD. The CDR3 bases are TGTGCCACCAGTACGATGGTCCTTGGCAACCCGGATTTGGAGACCCAGTACTTC. It yields the protein CATSTMVLGNPDLETQYF.

This clonotype was detected ten times or more. V gene TRBV28 combines with J gene TRBJ1-5; D unclear. The CDR3 consists of 15 residues. V lost 5 bases and J lost 7, with 18 bases in between. Germline values: CDR1 MDHEN, CDR2 SYDVKM. CDR3 residues: CASSTLEPGGQPQHF. CDR3 in DNA: TGTGCCAGCAGTACCCTTGAACCAGGCGGACAGCCCCAGCATTTT.